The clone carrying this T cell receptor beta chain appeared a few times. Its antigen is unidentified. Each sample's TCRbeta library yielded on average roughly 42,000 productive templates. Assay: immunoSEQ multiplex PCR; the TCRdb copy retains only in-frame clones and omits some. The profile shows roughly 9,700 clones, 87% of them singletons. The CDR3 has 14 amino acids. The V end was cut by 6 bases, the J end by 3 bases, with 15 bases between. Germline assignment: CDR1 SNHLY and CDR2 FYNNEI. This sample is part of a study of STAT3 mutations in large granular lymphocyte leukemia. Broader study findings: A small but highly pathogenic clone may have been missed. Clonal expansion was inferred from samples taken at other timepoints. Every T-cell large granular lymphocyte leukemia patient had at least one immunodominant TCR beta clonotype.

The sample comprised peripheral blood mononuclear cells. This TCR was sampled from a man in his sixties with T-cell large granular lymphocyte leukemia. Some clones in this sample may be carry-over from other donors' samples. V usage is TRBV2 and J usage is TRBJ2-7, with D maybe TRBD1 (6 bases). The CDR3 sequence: CASSSTGMGYEQYF. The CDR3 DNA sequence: TGTGCCAGCAGCTCAACAGGGATGGGCTACGAGCAGTACTTC.